The 25 T cell receptor beta chains presented below share a single source sample, sequenced in a study of CD8 T cells in Susac syndrome. The RNA input was roughly 0.45 to 1 ug, and it was reverse transcribed with random hexamers. TCRdb re-called the immunoSEQ multiplex PCR reads with MiXCR, one entry per CDR3 protein. Here the sample spans about 210,000 distinct CDR3 sequences, about 95% being singletons. Sequencing input: CD4+ T cells from PBMCs. The receptors come from a human donor with multiple sclerosis.

The count of this clonotype is one. The chain is built from TRBV6-5 and TRBJ2-7; D gene unclear. This CDR3 is built from 13 residues. CDR1 is MNHEY, CDR2 SVGAGI, per germline. V lost 4 bases to trimming and J lost 2 bases, with 9 bases between them. CDR3 coding DNA: TGTGCCAGCAGTTTCCGTCGGACCTACGAGCAGTACTTC. It specifies CASSFRRTYEQYF.

This chain joins TRBV28 and TRBJ1-1; D not resolved. The CDR3 runs 15 residues. Germline V gene lookup returns CDR1 MDHEN and CDR2 SYDVKM. The ends were cut back, 4 bases at V and 2 bases at J, with 14 bases in the middle. The CDR3 nucleotides read TGTGCCAGCAGTTCTAACCCGGCCACAAACACTGAAGCTTTCTTT. This encodes CASSSNPATNTEAFF.

This clonotype was observed once. The chain carries TRBV5-1 and TRBJ1-2; D gene unclear. This CDR3 is 14 amino acids long. Trimming stripped 6 bases from V and 3 bases from J, with 15 bases between. Germline loops: CDR1 SGHRS, CDR2 YFSETQ. The CDR3 nucleotides are TGCGCCAGCATGGGAGGCGGAGAAGACTATGGCTACACCTTC. This encodes CASMGGGEDYGYTF.

The rearrangement joins TRBV7-8 to TRBJ2-3, with 9 bases that match TRBD2. Trimming at V came to 2 bases and at J to 4 bases, leaving 7 bases not matched to a gene. The CDR3 is 16 amino acids. Germline V gene sequence: CDR1 SGHVS, CDR2 FQNEAQ. CDR3 protein: CASSLSGTSPSDTQYF. DNA of the CDR3: TGTGCCAGCAGCTTAAGTGGGACTAGCCCTTCAGATACGCAGTATTTT.

The chain is built from TRBV29-1 and TRBJ1-1, with 10 bases lining up with TRBD1. This CDR3 has 15 residues. V was clipped by 5 bases and J by 0 bases; unmatched bases: 6. Germline V lookup: CDR1 SQVTM, CDR2 ANQGSEA. CDR3 coding DNA: TGCAGCGTTCTGGGACAGGGGACCCTGAACACTGAAGCTTTCTTT. Translation: CSVLGQGTLNTEAFF.

This chain connects TRBV3-1 to TRBJ2-5; D is ambiguous. The CDR3 sequence is 16 residues long. Looked up from germline, CDR1 is LGHDT and CDR2 is YNNKEL (reference sequence). With 2 bases removed from V and 2 bases from J, the gap between germline ends came to 15 bases. CDR3 loop: CASSQNHRMRQETQYF. The CDR3 DNA is TGTGCCAGCAGCCAAAACCACCGTATGAGACAAGAGACCCAGTACTTC.

The chain carries TRBV27 and TRBJ1-5, with D uncertain. V dropped 0 bases and J dropped 9 bases, with 6 bases sitting between them. Germline V CDR1 and CDR2: MNHEY, SMNVEV (reference sequence). CDR3 length: 12 residues. CDR3 DNA: TGTGCCAGCAGTTTATCCGGTGGGCCCCAGCATTTT. Residues: CASSLSGGPQHF.

This sequence joins TRBV28 and TRBJ1-2; D is unclear. Germline CDR1 and CDR2: MDHEN and SYDVKM. The germline V and J ends were trimmed by 5 bases and 4 bases, with 8 bases remaining between them. CDR3 length: 12 amino acids. CDR3 nucleotide sequence: TGTGCCAGCAGTCTTGGGCGCTATGGCTACACCTTC. It codes for CASSLGRYGYTF.

This sequence joins TRBV20-1 and TRBJ2-5; D remains ambiguous. In germline, CDR1 is DFQATT, CDR2 SNEGSKA (reference sequence). CDR3 size: 12 residues. The V gene lost 5 bases and the J gene lost 1 base, with 8 bases spanning the gap. The CDR3 is CSALGFQETQYF. CDR3 sequence (DNA): TGCAGTGCTTTGGGATTCCAAGAGACCCAGTACTTC.

In its sample, this clonotype was seen a few times. This rearrangement joins TRBV9 to TRBJ2-5, with 8 bases lining up with TRBD2. Germline assignment: CDR1 SGDLS and CDR2 YYNGEE. The length of the CDR3 is 14 residues. V dropped 3 bases and J dropped 2; count of bases not matched to a gene: 3. The CDR3, as DNA: TGTGCCAGCAGCGAGACTAGCGTGCAAGAGACCCAGTACTTC. Protein sequence: CASSETSVQETQYF.

The chain links TRBV5-1 to TRBJ2-7; D is uncertain. The CDR3 has 15 amino acids. From germline, CDR1 is SGHRS and CDR2 YFSETQ. Trimming stripped 0 bases from V and 3 bases from J, with 13 bases between. CDR3 in DNA: TGCGCCAGCAGCTTGGGAGTTACGCTGGACTACGAGCAGTACTTC. Translation: CASSLGVTLDYEQYF.

The chain couples TRBV15 to TRBJ2-2; no firm D call. Germline V CDR1 and CDR2: LNHNV, YYDKDF (reference sequence). The CDR3 is made up of 13 amino acids. The V and J ends lost 0 bases and 6 bases respectively, with 5 bases between them. The CDR3 nucleotides read TGTGCCACCAGCAGAGATACGGCCGGGGAGCTGTTTTTT. This sequence encodes CATSRDTAGELFF.

V gene TRBV30 combines with J gene TRBJ2-5; D is perhaps TRBD1 (6 bases). Germline assignment: CDR1 GTSNPN and CDR2 SVGIG (reference sequence). Trimming shortened V by 3 bases and J by 4 bases, and 9 bases separated the two germline ends. The CDR3 is 12 residues long. Here the CDR3 reads CAWRQGGETQYF. For the CDR3, the DNA is TGTGCCTGGAGACAAGGGGGAGAGACCCAGTACTTC.

J is TRBJ1-4 and V is TRBV4-1; no clear D gene. Germline assignment: CDR1 MGHRA and CDR2 YSYEKL. The V end was cut by 1 base, the J end by 0 bases, with 6 bases between. This CDR3 has 15 amino acids. CDR3 DNA: TGCGCCAGCAGCCAAGGGCCCGCAACTAATGAAAAACTGTTTTTT. Its translation: CASSQGPATNEKLFF.

The V call is TRBV7-9, the J call TRBJ2-2, with 7 bases lining up with TRBD2. Germline-derived CDR1 and CDR2 are SEHNR and FQNEAQ (reference sequence). V trimming: 5 bases; J trimming: 5 bases; junction bases outside the gene matches: 11. This CDR3 spans 16 amino acids. The CDR3 nucleotides read TGTGCCAGCAGCACGCGGACTAGTGGGTCGACCGGGGAGCTGTTTTTT. It codes for CASSTRTSGSTGELFF.

This clonotype was recorded once. The chain uses TRBV29-1 and TRBJ2-5; TRBD2 agrees at 8 bases. This CDR3 comprises 14 residues. J was trimmed by 5 bases and V by 5 bases; bases with no gene match: 10. Germline CDR1 and CDR2: SQVTM and ANQGSEA. CDR3 in DNA: TGCAGCGTTAGAGCAAGACTAGCGTGGGAGACCCAGTACTTC. Its protein product is CSVRARLAWETQYF.

The chain's CDR3 is CASTGGGAMETQYF. The CDR3 region has the DNA TGTGCCAGCACTGGCGGGGGGGCCATGGAGACCCAGTACTTC. This chain uses TRBV25-1 with TRBJ2-5; TRBD2 matches 9 bases. After removal of 7 bases from V and 5 bases from J, the junction contained 8 bases not matched to a gene. The CDR3 covers 14 residues. Germline V gene sequence: CDR1 MGHDK, CDR2 SYGVNS.

The J gene is TRBJ2-7, the V gene TRBV29-1; TRBD2 agrees at 7 bases. The germline V gene has CDR1 SQVTM and CDR2 ANQGSEA. CDR3 size: 13 residues. V shed 4 bases, J shed 4 bases, and the junction held 7 bases outside the gene matches. In nucleotides, the CDR3 is TGCAGCGTTGTCGTGGGAGGGCGGTACGAGCAGTACTTC. This gives the protein CSVVVGGRYEQYF.

The chain joins TRBV9 to TRBJ2-2; unclear D gene. Germline values: CDR1 SGDLS, CDR2 YYNGEE. This CDR3 has 14 amino acids. V gave up 1 base and J gave up 1 base, with 5 bases separating them. The CDR3 nucleotides read TGTGCCAGCAGCGTACTAGGGAACACCGGGGAGCTGTTTTTT. Translated: CASSVLGNTGELFF.

V usage is TRBV28 and J usage is TRBJ2-7; 9 bases are a match to TRBD1. Germline V gene sequence: CDR1 MDHEN, CDR2 SYDVKM. CDR3 length: 13 amino acids. The J segment lost 5 bases and the V segment lost 10 bases, leaving 9 bases of the junction unmatched. This CDR3 is CATRGQGSDEQYF. The CDR3 DNA sequence: TGTGCCACCAGGGGACAGGGCAGCGACGAGCAGTACTTC. Supplemented by reference TRBV28 and TRBJ2-7, the full variable domain reads DVKVTQSSRYLVKRTGEKVFLECVQDMDHENMFWYRQDPGLGLRLIYFSYDVKMKEKGDIPEGYSVSREKKERFSLILESASTNQTSMYLCATRGQGSDEQYFGPGTRLTVT.

This CDR3 is CAWRKLNTEAFF. The CDR3, as DNA: TGTGCCTGGAGGAAGTTGAACACTGAAGCTTTCTTT. The chain employs TRBV30 and TRBJ1-1; no clear D. This CDR3 spans 12 amino acids. V was trimmed by 3 bases and J by 0 bases, leaving 5 bases between them. Germline assignment: CDR1 GTSNPN and CDR2 SVGIG (reference sequence).

The CDR3 spells CATSRDRDRNYGYTF. Here the CDR3 DNA reads TGTGCCACCAGCAGAGATAGGGACCGTAACTATGGCTACACCTTC. This chain links TRBV15 with TRBJ1-2; D may be TRBD1 (5 bases). Germline CDR1 reads LNHNV; CDR2 reads YYDKDF (reference sequence). Deletions cut 0 bases from V and 1 base from J, with 9 bases between. The CDR3 is made up of 15 amino acids.

The chain is built from TRBV28 and TRBJ2-5, with 12 nucleotides matching TRBD2. V lost 6 bases, J lost 9 bases, and 11 bases stayed unmatched. This CDR3 contains 15 residues. Germline V gene lookup returns CDR1 MDHEN and CDR2 SYDVKM. The CDR3, as DNA: TGTGCCAGCAGGCCCGGGACTAGCGGGCACTGGGCCCAGTACTTC. It codes for CASRPGTSGHWAQYF.

The count of this clonotype is one. The gene calls are TRBV9 and TRBJ2-3, with D perhaps assigned TRBD1 or TRBD2 (5 bases each). Germline V lookup: CDR1 SGDLS, CDR2 YYNGEE. V lost 4 bases, J lost 6 bases, and 15 bases lay in between. There are 14 residues in the CDR3. The CDR3 protein is CASSLDRGWDTQYF. CDR3 nucleotides: TGTGCCAGCAGCCTCGATCGGGGCTGGGATACGCAGTATTTT.

The chain employs TRBV6-5 and TRBJ1-2, with D perhaps TRBD1 (5 bases). V shed 6 bases and J shed 7 bases, with 15 bases lying between them. Germline V lookup: CDR1 MNHEY, CDR2 SVGAGI. This CDR3 contains 13 residues. The CDR3 loop reads CASRTPGGVGYTF. The DNA for the CDR3 is TGTGCCAGCAGGACACCGGGGGGAGTTGGCTACACCTTC.